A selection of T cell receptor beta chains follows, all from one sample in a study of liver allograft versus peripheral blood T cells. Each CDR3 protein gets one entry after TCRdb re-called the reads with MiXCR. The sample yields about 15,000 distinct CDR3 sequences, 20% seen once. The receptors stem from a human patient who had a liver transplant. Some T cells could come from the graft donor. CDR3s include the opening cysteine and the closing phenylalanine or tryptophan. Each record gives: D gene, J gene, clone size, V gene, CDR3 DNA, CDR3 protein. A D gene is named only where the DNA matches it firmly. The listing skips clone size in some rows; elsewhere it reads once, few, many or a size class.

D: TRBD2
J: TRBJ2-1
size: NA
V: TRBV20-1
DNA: TGCAGTGCAAGGGGGACTAGCTTTGAGCAGTTCTTC
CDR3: CSARGTSFEQFF

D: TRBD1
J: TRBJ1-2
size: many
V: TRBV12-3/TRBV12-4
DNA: TGTGCCAGCAGCCGGGACAGGGGGAAGAGTGGCTACACCTTC
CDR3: CASSRDRGKSGYTF

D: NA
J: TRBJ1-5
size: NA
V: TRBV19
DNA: TGTGCCAGTAGTACAGGGCCGTATAGCAATCAGCCCCAGCATTTT
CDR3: CASSTGPYSNQPQHF

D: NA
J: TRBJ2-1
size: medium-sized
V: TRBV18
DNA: TGTGCCAGCTCCCAAACGGGGGCAAACAATGAGCAGTTCTTC
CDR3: CASSQTGANNEQFF

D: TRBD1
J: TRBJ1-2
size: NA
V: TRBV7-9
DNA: TGTGCCAGCAGCCCCGTGGACAGGGGGCATGGCTACACCTTC
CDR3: CASSPVDRGHGYTF

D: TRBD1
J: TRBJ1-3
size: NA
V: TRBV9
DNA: TGTGCCAGCAGCCGACAGGGTCCGCTCACTGGAAACACCATATATTTT
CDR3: CASSRQGPLTGNTIYF

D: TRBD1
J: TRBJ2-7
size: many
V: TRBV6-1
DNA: TGTGCCAGCAGCACAGGGGGGGAGCAGTACTTC
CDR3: CASSTGGEQYF

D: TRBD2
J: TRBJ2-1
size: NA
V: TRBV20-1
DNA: TGCAGTGCTTCTTCGTTTAGCGGGGGGGCTACCAATGAGCAGTTCTTC
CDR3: CSASSFSGGATNEQFF

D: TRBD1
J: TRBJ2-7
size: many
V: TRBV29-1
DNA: TGCAGCGTTGAGGGAGTGGGACAGGGCTCTAGCGACGAGCAGTACTTC
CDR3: CSVEGVGQGSSDEQYF

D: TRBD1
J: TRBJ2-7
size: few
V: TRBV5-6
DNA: TGTGCCAGCAGCCTGGGACAGTCCAGCGAGCAGTACTTC
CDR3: CASSLGQSSEQYF

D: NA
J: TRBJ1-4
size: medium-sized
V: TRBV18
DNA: TGTGCCAGCTCACCACCGGCTAAGCAGGGTGAAAAACTGTTTTTT
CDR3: CASSPPAKQGEKLFF

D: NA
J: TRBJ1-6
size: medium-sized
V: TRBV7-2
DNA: TGTGCCAGCAGCTTTTGGGGACACTCGTCACCCCTCCACTTT
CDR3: CASSFWGHSSPLHF

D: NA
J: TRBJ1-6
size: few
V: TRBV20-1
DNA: TGCAGTGCTAGCCCGTTAACCAGCTCCTATAATTCACCCCTCCACTTT
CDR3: CSASPLTSSYNSPLHF

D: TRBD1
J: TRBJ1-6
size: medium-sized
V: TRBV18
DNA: TGTGCCAGCTCCCCGGACAGGGGCGCTTCACCCCTCCACTTT
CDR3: CASSPDRGASPLHF

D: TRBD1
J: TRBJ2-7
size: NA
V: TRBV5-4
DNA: TGTGCCAGCCAAACTCGACAGGGAGAGGAGAACGAGCAGTACTTC
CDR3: CASQTRQGEENEQYF

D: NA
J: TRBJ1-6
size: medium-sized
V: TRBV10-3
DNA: TGTGCCATCAGTGATGGGGCAGGATCACCCCTCCACTTT
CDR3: CAISDGAGSPLHF

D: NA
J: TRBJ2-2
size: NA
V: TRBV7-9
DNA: TGTGCCAGCAGCAGGCCCCAGGACAGACCAAACACCGGGGAGCTGTTTTTT
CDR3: CASSRPQDRPNTGELFF

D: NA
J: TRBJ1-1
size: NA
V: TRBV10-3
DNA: TGTGCCATCAGTAGCCCGGGGAACACTGAAGCTTTCTTT
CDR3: CAISSPGNTEAFF

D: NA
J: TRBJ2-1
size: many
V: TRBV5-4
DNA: TGTGCCAGCAGCTTTGCCGGGGGATCCTACAATGAGCAGTTCTTC
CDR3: CASSFAGGSYNEQFF

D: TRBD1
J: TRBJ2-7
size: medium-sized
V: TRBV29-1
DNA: TGCAGCGTTGCAACGGGACAGTCTAACTACGAGCAGTACTTC
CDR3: CSVATGQSNYEQYF

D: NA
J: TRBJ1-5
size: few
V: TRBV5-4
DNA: TGTGCCAGCAGCCCGGACAATGGTAAGCCCCAGCATTTT
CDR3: CASSPDNGKPQHF

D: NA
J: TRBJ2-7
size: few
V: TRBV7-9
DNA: TGTGCCAGCAGCTTCCAGAGTGGGGGGCCCTACGAGCAGTACTTC
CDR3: CASSFQSGGPYEQYF

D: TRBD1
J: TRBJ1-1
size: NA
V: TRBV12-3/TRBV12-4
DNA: TGTGCCAGCAGTTTCAGGGGGCTAGGGTCTGAAGCTTTCTTT
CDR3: CASSFRGLGSEAFF

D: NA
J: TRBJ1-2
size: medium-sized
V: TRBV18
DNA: TGTGCCAGCTCACCACGGGAAGGTGGCTACACCTTC
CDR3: CASSPREGGYTF

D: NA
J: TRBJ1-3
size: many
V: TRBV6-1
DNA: TGTGCCAGCAGTGACGGATTCTTCTCTGGAAACACCATATATTTT
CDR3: CASSDGFFSGNTIYF

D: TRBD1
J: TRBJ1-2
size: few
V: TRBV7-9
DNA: TGTGCCAGCAGCCAAGACAGGGGCATCCTCTATGGCTACACCTTC
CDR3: CASSQDRGILYGYTF

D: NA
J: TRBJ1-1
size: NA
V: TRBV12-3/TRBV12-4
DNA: TGTGCCAGCAGTGCGACGGTGAACACTGAAGCTTTCTTT
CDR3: CASSATVNTEAFF

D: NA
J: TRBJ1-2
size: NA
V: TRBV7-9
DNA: TGTGCCAGCAGCTTACATGGAAATGGCTACACCTTC
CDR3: CASSLHGNGYTF

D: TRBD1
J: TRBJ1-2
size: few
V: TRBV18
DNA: TGTGCCAGCTCACTACAGGGGGCAAGGGGCTACACCTTC
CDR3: CASSLQGARGYTF

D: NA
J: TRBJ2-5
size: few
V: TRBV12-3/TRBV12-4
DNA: TGTGCCAGCAGTTTTTGGGAGGCGGAGACCCAGTACTTC
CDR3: CASSFWEAETQYF

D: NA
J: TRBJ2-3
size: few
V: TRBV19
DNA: TGTGCCAGTAGTCTCCAAGGTCGCAGGGACCGCCCGGATACGCAGTATTTT
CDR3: CASSLQGRRDRPDTQYF

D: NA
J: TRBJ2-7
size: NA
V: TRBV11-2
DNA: TGTGCCAGTCGGCTCGTCAGCTCCTACGAGCAGTACTTC
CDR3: CASRLVSSYEQYF

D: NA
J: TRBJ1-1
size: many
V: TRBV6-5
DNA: TGTGCCAGCAGTGCCTTGGACAGCCTATTCACTGAAGCTTTCTTT
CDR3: CASSALDSLFTEAFF

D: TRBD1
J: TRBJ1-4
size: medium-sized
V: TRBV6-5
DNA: TGTGCCAGCAGAGACGACAGGGATAAACTGTTTTTT
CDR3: CASRDDRDKLFF

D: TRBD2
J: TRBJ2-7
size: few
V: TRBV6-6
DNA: TGTGCCAGCAGTCACGGACTAGCGGGGGCCTACGAGCAGTACTTC
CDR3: CASSHGLAGAYEQYF

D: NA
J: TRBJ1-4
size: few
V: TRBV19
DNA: TGTGCCAGTGGGGGGGAGGCAAATGAAAAACTGTTTTTT
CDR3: CASGGEANEKLFF

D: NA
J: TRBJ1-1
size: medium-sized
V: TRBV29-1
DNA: TGCAGCGCTGTACAGGCTGAAGCTTTCTTT
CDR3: CSAVQAEAFF

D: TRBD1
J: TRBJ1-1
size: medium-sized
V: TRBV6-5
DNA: TGTGCCAGCAGTTACTTGACCTCAGGGGGCGAGAGCACTGAAGCTTTCTTT
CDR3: CASSYLTSGGESTEAFF

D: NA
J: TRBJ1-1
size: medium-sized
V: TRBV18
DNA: TGTGCCAGCTCACCACAAAGCGGGGGCCGCGGCGCCACTGAAGCTTTCTTT
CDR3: CASSPQSGGRGATEAFF

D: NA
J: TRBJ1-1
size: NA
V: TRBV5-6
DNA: TGTGCCAGCAGCTTGGGACTCTTGAACACTGAAGCTTTCTTT
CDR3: CASSLGLLNTEAFF

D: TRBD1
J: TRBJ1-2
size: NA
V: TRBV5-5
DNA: TGTGCCAGCAGCCGGGACAGGGGGCGAGATGGCTACACCTTC
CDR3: CASSRDRGRDGYTF

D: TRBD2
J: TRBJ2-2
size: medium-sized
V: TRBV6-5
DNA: TGTGCCAGCAGTTCTCCGGCACTAGGGACGGGGGGCACCGGGGAGCTGTTTTTT
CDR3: CASSSPALGTGGTGELFF

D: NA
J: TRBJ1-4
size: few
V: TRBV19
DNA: TGTGCCAGTAGTGCCGGTGCGGGCTACGGAAAACTGTTTTTT
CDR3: CASSAGAGYGKLFF